This T cell receptor (beta chain) is from a study of blood T cell repertoires in COVID-19. Study-wide context: From the United States, Italy and Spain came samples of acute and convalescent COVID-19.

Those who participated ranged in age from roughly 18 to 95 years and resided in 20 to 30 US areas. The CDR3 has 16 residues. The V end lost 0 bases, the J end lost 0 bases, and 8 bases lay between the germline ends. In germline, CDR1 is MGHRA, CDR2 YSYEKL. The table came from immunoSEQ multiplex PCR; TCRdb's copy has only in-frame clones and leaves some out. The sample holds about 180,000 clones; roughly 85% are singletons and the top ten take 9% to 10%. The receptor was isolated from a woman between 18 and 29 years old who had recovered from COVID-19. The sequenced material came from PBMCs or T cells enriched from blood (not recorded which). The V and J genes are TRBV4-1 and TRBJ2-2; D possibly corresponds to TRBD1 (5 bases). CDR3 loop: CASSQEDTANTGELFF. In nucleotides, the CDR3 is TGCGCCAGCAGCCAAGAGGACACCGCGAACACCGGGGAGCTGTTTTTT.